This T cell receptor beta chain was obtained from a study of spatial heterogeneity in lung cancer. In the study overall: The count of detected beta-chain sequences consistently exceeded that of alpha-chain sequences. The library had UMIs, and each TCR and UMI pair averaged more than ten raw reads.

Regarding time point: blood at routine non-recurrence follow-up after resection. The input material, whole RNA from tumor, nontumor lung or frozen PBMC, was sequenced unsorted. Per the germline V gene, CDR1 is SNHLY and CDR2 is FYNNEI. J gave up 7 bases and V 7 bases, and 7 bases lay outside the gene matches. The CDR3 extends over 13 amino acids. TCRdb reprocessed the 5' RACE reads with MiXCR, giving one entry per CDR3 protein. Of about 100,000 distinct CDR3 sequences listed, approximately 20% are singletons. The chain links TRBV2 to TRBJ2-5; 9 bases agree with TRBD2. This clonotype was sampled from a male donor with early-stage non-small cell lung cancer. The input for sequencing was PBMCs, taken at follow-up. This chain's CDR3 is CASKASGMGTQYF. CDR3 DNA: TGTGCCAGCAAGGCTAGCGGGATGGGGACCCAGTACTTC.